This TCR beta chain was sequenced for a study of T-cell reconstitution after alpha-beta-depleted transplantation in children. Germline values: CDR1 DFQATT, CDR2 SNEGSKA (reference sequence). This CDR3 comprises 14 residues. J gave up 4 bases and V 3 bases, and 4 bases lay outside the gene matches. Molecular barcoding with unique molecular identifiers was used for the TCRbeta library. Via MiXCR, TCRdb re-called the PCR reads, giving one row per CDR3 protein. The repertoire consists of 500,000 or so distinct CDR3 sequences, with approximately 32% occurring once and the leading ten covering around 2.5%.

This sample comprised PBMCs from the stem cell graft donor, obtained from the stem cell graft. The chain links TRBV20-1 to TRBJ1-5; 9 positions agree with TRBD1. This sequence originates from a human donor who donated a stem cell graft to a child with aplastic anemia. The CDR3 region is CSARGTGRNQPQHF. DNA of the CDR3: TGCAGTGCTAGGGGGACAGGGAGAAATCAGCCCCAGCATTTT.